These T cell receptor beta chains were read from a single sample in a study of human T cells and chemical hapten exposure. TCRdb reprocessed the RACE reads via MiXCR and lists one record per CDR3 protein. Of about 93,000 distinct CDR3 sequences listed, 6.5% to 10% are singletons. This material consisted of whole blood, taken in connection with sensitization to the hapten diphenylcyclopropenone (DPC). The origin of the receptors is a man aged 35 to 55 with alopecia areata. Some clones in this sample may be carry-over from other donors' samples. The CDR3 runs from the conserved cysteine through the conserved F or W. Fields, in order: CDR3 DNA, CDR3 protein, V gene, J gene, CDR3 length, clone size, D gene. A D gene is named only where the DNA matches it firmly. A row's size may be missing; if present it is once, few, many or a size class.

cdr3_nt: TGTGCCAGCAGTCTACGAGGAGGAGGGAGAAGAACAGATACGCAGTATTTT
cdr3_aa: CASSLRGGGRRTDTQYF
v_call: TRBV6-2/TRBV6-3
j_call: TRBJ2-3
cdr3_length: 17
clone_size: -
d_call: -

cdr3_nt: TGCGCCAGCAGCTTGGCCTACAGGGCCAGCTCTGGGGCCAACGTCCTGACTTTC
cdr3_aa: CASSLAYRASSGANVLTF
v_call: TRBV5-1
j_call: TRBJ2-6
cdr3_length: 18
clone_size: many
d_call: -

cdr3_nt: TGTGCCAGCAGCTTAGAAGGGGCCTTCCCTGATACGCAGTATTTT
cdr3_aa: CASSLEGAFPDTQYF
v_call: TRBV7-2
j_call: TRBJ2-3
cdr3_length: 15
clone_size: many
d_call: -

cdr3_nt: TGTGCCACCAGGGGCCTAGGAGATACGCAGTATTTT
cdr3_aa: CATRGLGDTQYF
v_call: TRBV24-1
j_call: TRBJ2-3
cdr3_length: 12
clone_size: many
d_call: -

cdr3_nt: TGTGCCAGCAACGTCGGAAACGGAGCCGGCGGCTACACCTTC
cdr3_aa: CASNVGNGAGGYTF
v_call: TRBV6-2/TRBV6-3
j_call: TRBJ1-2
cdr3_length: 14
clone_size: many
d_call: -

cdr3_nt: TGTGCCTGGAGTTTAAAAGCGGGAGGGTCTCAAGCGACCCAGTACTTC
cdr3_aa: CAWSLKAGGSQATQYF
v_call: TRBV30
j_call: TRBJ2-5
cdr3_length: 16
clone_size: -
d_call: TRBD2

cdr3_nt: TGCAGCGTCTCACCCAATTTGGCGGGAACAGATACGCAGTATTTT
cdr3_aa: CSVSPNLAGTDTQYF
v_call: TRBV29-1
j_call: TRBJ2-3
cdr3_length: 15
clone_size: many
d_call: -

cdr3_nt: TGCGCCAGCAGCTTGATTGGACAGGGGTACGAGCAGTACTTC
cdr3_aa: CASSLIGQGYEQYF
v_call: TRBV5-1
j_call: TRBJ2-7
cdr3_length: 14
clone_size: many
d_call: TRBD1

cdr3_nt: TGTGCCAGCTATACTACCTTTTCACCCCTCCACTTT
cdr3_aa: CASYTTFSPLHF
v_call: TRBV28
j_call: TRBJ1-6
cdr3_length: 12
clone_size: -
d_call: -

cdr3_nt: TGTGCCACCAGTGGGAGGGGAAGAGATAACTATGGCTACACCTTC
cdr3_aa: CATSGRGRDNYGYTF
v_call: TRBV24-1
j_call: TRBJ1-2
cdr3_length: 15
clone_size: many
d_call: -

cdr3_nt: TGTGCCAGCAGCCTATCCGGGACAGGGGGATCTGGTGAGCAGTTCTTC
cdr3_aa: CASSLSGTGGSGEQFF
v_call: TRBV4-2
j_call: TRBJ2-1
cdr3_length: 16
clone_size: many
d_call: TRBD1

cdr3_nt: TGCAGCGCGAACTCTCGCGCGTATGGCTACACCTTC
cdr3_aa: CSANSRAYGYTF
v_call: TRBV29-1
j_call: TRBJ1-2
cdr3_length: 12
clone_size: many
d_call: -

cdr3_nt: TGTGCCAGCAGCCGGAGCCTGGATACGCAGTATTTT
cdr3_aa: CASSRSLDTQYF
v_call: TRBV7-8
j_call: TRBJ2-3
cdr3_length: 12
clone_size: -
d_call: -

cdr3_nt: TGCAGTGCTAGGACAGGGAGGGCGTGGGAGCAGTACTTC
cdr3_aa: CSARTGRAWEQYF
v_call: TRBV20-1
j_call: TRBJ2-7
cdr3_length: 13
clone_size: -
d_call: -

cdr3_nt: TGTGCCAGCAGTTACTTGGGACTAGCGCGCACAGATACGCAGTATTTT
cdr3_aa: CASSYLGLARTDTQYF
v_call: TRBV6-5
j_call: TRBJ2-3
cdr3_length: 16
clone_size: many
d_call: TRBD2

cdr3_nt: TGTGCCAGCACAGGGGGAAGTATGGCGACTGAAGCTTTCTTT
cdr3_aa: CASTGGSMATEAFF
v_call: TRBV7-8
j_call: TRBJ1-1
cdr3_length: 14
clone_size: many
d_call: TRBD1

cdr3_nt: TGCAGCGTTGTATTGGCGGGGGTCGGAGAGACCCAGTACTTC
cdr3_aa: CSVVLAGVGETQYF
v_call: TRBV29-1
j_call: TRBJ2-5
cdr3_length: 14
clone_size: few
d_call: TRBD2

cdr3_nt: TGTGCCAGCTCACCATTGCGACAGGGGGCAACTAATGAAAAACTGTTTTTT
cdr3_aa: CASSPLRQGATNEKLFF
v_call: TRBV18
j_call: TRBJ1-4
cdr3_length: 17
clone_size: many
d_call: TRBD1

cdr3_nt: TGTGCCAGCAGCTCAAAACCGGGACAGGGAAACAATGAGCAGTTCTTC
cdr3_aa: CASSSKPGQGNNEQFF
v_call: TRBV7-2
j_call: TRBJ2-1
cdr3_length: 16
clone_size: many
d_call: TRBD1

cdr3_nt: TGTGCCAGTAGTATCCTCGGTGTCGCGGGACCTGGGGCCAACGTCCTGACTTTC
cdr3_aa: CASSILGVAGPGANVLTF
v_call: TRBV19
j_call: TRBJ2-6
cdr3_length: 18
clone_size: -
d_call: -

cdr3_nt: TGTGCCTGGACTAGCGGGAGTACAGATACGCAGTATTTT
cdr3_aa: CAWTSGSTDTQYF
v_call: TRBV30
j_call: TRBJ2-3
cdr3_length: 13
clone_size: -
d_call: TRBD2

cdr3_nt: TGTGCCAGCAGTTTAATCTCCTACGAGCAGTACTTC
cdr3_aa: CASSLISYEQYF
v_call: TRBV28
j_call: TRBJ2-7
cdr3_length: 12
clone_size: -
d_call: -

cdr3_nt: TGTGCCAGCAGCTTCGCTAGTCGGAGCCAGCCCCAGCATTTT
cdr3_aa: CASSFASRSQPQHF
v_call: TRBV7-2
j_call: TRBJ1-5
cdr3_length: 14
clone_size: many
d_call: -

cdr3_nt: TGTGCCAGCAGCTTTACTATTCTAGCGGGAGAGCAGTTCTTC
cdr3_aa: CASSFTILAGEQFF
v_call: TRBV7-3
j_call: TRBJ2-1
cdr3_length: 14
clone_size: -
d_call: TRBD2

cdr3_nt: TGTGCCAGCAGCCCGGGAGCAACTAATGAAAAACTGTTTTTT
cdr3_aa: CASSPGATNEKLFF
v_call: TRBV12-3/TRBV12-4
j_call: TRBJ1-4
cdr3_length: 14
clone_size: many
d_call: -

cdr3_nt: TGTGCCAGCAGTTCACAGGGGAGTGCAAACACCATATATTTT
cdr3_aa: CASSSQGSANTIYF
v_call: TRBV12-3/TRBV12-4
j_call: TRBJ1-3
cdr3_length: 14
clone_size: many
d_call: TRBD1

cdr3_nt: TGTGCCAGCAGCTTAAAATCTCTCGGTCCCGGGGAGCTGTTTTTT
cdr3_aa: CASSLKSLGPGELFF
v_call: TRBV7-3
j_call: TRBJ2-2
cdr3_length: 15
clone_size: many
d_call: -

cdr3_nt: TGCGCCAGCAGACTAGCGGGCTCTGGGGCCAACGTCCTGACTTTC
cdr3_aa: CASRLAGSGANVLTF
v_call: TRBV10-2
j_call: TRBJ2-6
cdr3_length: 15
clone_size: -
d_call: TRBD2

cdr3_nt: TGTGCCAGCAGGAAGCGGGGTACCTACAATGAGCAGTTCTTC
cdr3_aa: CASRKRGTYNEQFF
v_call: TRBV27
j_call: TRBJ2-1
cdr3_length: 14
clone_size: -
d_call: TRBD2

cdr3_nt: TGTGCCACCAGTGGGGGCAGGACAGGCCCTGGGGCCAACGTCCTGACTTTC
cdr3_aa: CATSGGRTGPGANVLTF
v_call: TRBV24-1
j_call: TRBJ2-6
cdr3_length: 17
clone_size: many
d_call: TRBD1

cdr3_nt: TGTGCCACCAGTGATTTCGCCCACTCCTACAATGAGCAGTTCTTC
cdr3_aa: CATSDFAHSYNEQFF
v_call: TRBV24-1
j_call: TRBJ2-1
cdr3_length: 15
clone_size: -
d_call: -

cdr3_nt: TGTGCCGTTTGCTCCCGCACAGATACGCAGTATTTT
cdr3_aa: CAVCSRTDTQYF
v_call: TRBV6-2/TRBV6-3
j_call: TRBJ2-3
cdr3_length: 12
clone_size: few
d_call: -

cdr3_nt: TGCAGTGCTAGAGGGGGTCGCGGAGGGAGGGTGTACGAGCAGTACTTC
cdr3_aa: CSARGGRGGRVYEQYF
v_call: TRBV20-1
j_call: TRBJ2-7
cdr3_length: 16
clone_size: many
d_call: TRBD2

cdr3_nt: TGTGCCAGCAGTGGACAGGCCTTCAGAGACTATGGCTACACCTTC
cdr3_aa: CASSGQAFRDYGYTF
v_call: TRBV6-1
j_call: TRBJ1-2
cdr3_length: 15
clone_size: few
d_call: -

cdr3_nt: TGCAGTGGCGGACTAGCGGGATCATTGGGTACGCAGTATTTT
cdr3_aa: CSGGLAGSLGTQYF
v_call: TRBV20-1
j_call: TRBJ2-3
cdr3_length: 14
clone_size: few
d_call: TRBD2

cdr3_nt: TGCGCCAGCAGCTTTCTAGCGGGAAACACCGGGGAGCTGTTTTTT
cdr3_aa: CASSFLAGNTGELFF
v_call: TRBV5-1
j_call: TRBJ2-2
cdr3_length: 15
clone_size: many
d_call: TRBD2

cdr3_nt: TGCAGTGCGGGGAAGGGACTAGCGGGAGGGTTCTCCTACAATGAGCAGTTCTTC
cdr3_aa: CSAGKGLAGGFSYNEQFF
v_call: TRBV20-1
j_call: TRBJ2-1
cdr3_length: 18
clone_size: many
d_call: TRBD2

cdr3_nt: TGTGCCAGCAGAGGGGACTGGGCCACCACAGATACGCAGTATTTT
cdr3_aa: CASRGDWATTDTQYF
v_call: TRBV27
j_call: TRBJ2-3
cdr3_length: 15
clone_size: many
d_call: -